This T cell receptor (beta chain) comes out of a study of T cells after yellow fever vaccination (dated by TCRdb to the late 2010s). In the study overall: Libraries from fractions with low cell numbers were prepared with the SMART-Seq v4 Ultra Low Input RNA kit. Bulk TCR alpha and beta repertoires were sequenced longitudinally to track T-cell clones before and after primary and booster YFV17D yellow fever vaccination. Two healthy male donors, one aged 18 to 29 and one aged 30 to 40 years, were included in the cohort. Blood was drawn at multiple timepoints before and after primary and secondary immunization, with bulk PBMC replicates and cell subsets isolated. What the study reported, not specific to this receptor: The secondary T-cell response was weaker than the primary response but faster, peaking on day 5 instead of day 15. A small fraction of clonotypes showed up in both the CD4 and CD8 compartments, probably as a result of convergent recombination. Only two donors were included in the study, so the extent to which the findings can be generalized is limited. Most clones expanded after primary vaccination (approximately 96% of CD4 and over 80% of CD8) were re-detected after the booster, suggesting that broad memory maintenance occurred. FACS-sorted repertoires could contain abundant contaminating clonotypes from the bulk population, so computational filtering was required.

TCR cDNA was made using 5'RACE template switching, a step that added a universal primer site and unique molecular identifiers. Priming for cDNA synthesis came from both the TCR alpha and TCR beta constant segments. Libraries were amplified in two PCR steps, with sample barcodes and sequencing adapters added in the second step. Sequencing of libraries was done on Illumina HiSeq 2500 (2x100 bp) or NovaSeq (2x150 bp). The paper's processing steps were these. Reads were demultiplexed and collapsed into UMI consensus sequences with MIGEC, and V(D)J alignment was performed with MiXCR. Vaccine-responding clonotypes were identified with edgeR using replicate PBMC samples, with FDR below 0.01 and a log2 fold change above 5 up to day 15 being required. CD4 or CD8 identity was assigned to each bulk clonotype according to whether the clonotype was present at higher abundance in the sequenced CD4 repertoire or the sequenced CD8 repertoire. The public sequencing data were trimmed at Q25 with fastp and processed into clonotypes with MiXCR by TCRdb, which kept only in-frame beta chains. Rows are unified per CDR3 protein, each entry keeping the most common DNA and genes. Here the V and J calls rest on TCRdb's processing, not on the authors' analysis. This sample gives roughly 340,000 distinct CDR3 sequences in total; 8.7% of them show up just once. Roughly 18% of the sample comes from the top ten.

The treatment or condition label, read with the paper, signifies: live attenuated yellow fever vaccine strain. At every blood-draw timepoint, two biological replicates of bulk PBMCs were collected. PBMCs were isolated from peripheral blood using a standard Ficoll-Paque protocol. TriZol was used to extract RNA from bulk PBMCs, CD4 and CD8 fractions, and dextramer-positive and dextramer-negative fractions. After removal of 3 bases from V and 0 bases from J, the junction retains 1 base not matched to a gene. The CDR3, from cysteine to phenylalanine, totals 14 residues. The DNA shown is the 42-base CDR3, in frame from base 1. CDR1 and CDR2 are drawn from the germline V gene (reference sequence): DFQATT, SNEGSKA. There are a few counts of this clonotype. Its antigen has not been determined. Qualities for individual bases were not recorded, and no much larger clone is one base off.

The TCR comes from a young man who received the YFV17D yellow fever vaccine. The source material was PBMCs, sampled on the day of the first yellow fever vaccination. This sequence uses TRBV20-1 and TRBJ2-1; the central 8 bases match TRBD2. The DNA sequence is TGCAGTGCTAGTCGGGGGGGCTCCTACAATGAGCAGTTCTTC. Its protein reads: CSASRGGSYNEQFF.